This paragraph covers one T cell receptor beta chain sequence. Antigen unknown. TCR beta libraries were made by quantitative 5'-RACE with molecular barcodes. TCRdb independently ran MiXCR on the 5' RACE reads; one entry per CDR3 protein. The sample lists under 150,000 distinct CDR3 sequences, 12% to 15% occurring once. These data come from a study of CD8 T cells in ankylosing spondylitis. Whole-study results and caveats: Clones tied to disease were said to be significantly enriched in matched ankylosing spondylitis synovial fluid. In reactive arthritis synovial fluid and blood, some motif variants had been reported before. The study identified a TCR beta motif of under ten highly homologous variants that appeared characteristic of ankylosing spondylitis blood.

CDR1 and CDR2 (germline): SGHRS, YFSETQ. There are 19 residues in the CDR3. The ends lost 5 bases at V and 5 bases at J; junction bases unmatched: 20. Input material: blood, either unsorted or a sorted T cell fraction (not recorded which). The chain employs TRBV5-1 and TRBJ2-5; 11 bases fit TRBD2. This clonotype was obtained from a female donor with ankylosing spondylitis or in good health (not recorded which). This CDR3 is CASSYSGTSGGFFGETQYF. Written as DNA, the CDR3 is TGCGCCAGCAGTTACTCGGGGACTAGCGGTGGGTTTTTTGGGGAGACCCAGTACTTC.